Each of the 8 T cell receptor beta chains below was sequenced from the same sample in a study of shared clonotypes between healthy human individuals. TCRdb's copy holds only in-frame clones and misses some; the assay was immunoSEQ multiplex PCR. Among 2 million to 2.5 million clones listed, more than 90% were seen once. The sample comprised naive CD4+ T cells sorted from blood. The sample's subset: CD45RA+ positively selected. These receptors all stem from a young man in good health.

The chain recombines TRBV6-1 with TRBJ1-1; TRBD1 agrees at 7 bases. In germline, CDR1 is MNHNS, CDR2 SASEGT. Germline trimming cut 5 bases from V and 7 bases from J; bases unmatched to any gene: 7. There are 13 residues in the CDR3. The CDR3 is CASSSRQGIEAFF. The CDR3, as DNA: TGTGCCAGCAGTTCTAGACAGGGAATTGAAGCTTTCTTT.

The chain has TRBV7-2 and TRBJ1-4, with D unresolved. V was clipped by 1 base and J by 5 bases, with 11 bases between them. The germline V gene has CDR1 SGHTA and CDR2 FQGNSA. This CDR3 comprises 15 residues. The CDR3 reads CASSLGSHRNEKLFF. CDR3 nucleotide sequence: TGTGCCAGCAGCTTAGGAAGCCACCGCAATGAAAAACTGTTTTTT.

This clone was seen just once. The chain uses TRBV10-3 and TRBJ1-3; maybe TRBD1 (5 bases). The V gene's germline CDR1 is ENHRY and CDR2 SYGVKD. V dropped 8 bases and J dropped 4 bases, with 9 bases sitting between them. This CDR3 has 12 residues. The CDR3 sequence: CAIQGDGNTIYF. As DNA, the CDR3 is TGTGCCATCCAGGGCGACGGAAACACCATATATTTT.

V and J are TRBV7-2 and TRBJ2-7; 8 nucleotides align to TRBD2. Germline V gives CDR1 SGHTA, CDR2 FQGNSA. There are 15 residues in the CDR3. J gave up 1 base and V 2 bases, and 4 bases lay outside the gene matches. The CDR3 sequence is CASSLRREASYEQYF. The CDR3 DNA follows: TGTGCCAGCAGCTTAAGGCGGGAGGCGTCCTACGAGCAGTACTTC. The whole variable domain, remainder taken from reference TRBV7-2 and TRBJ2-7, is GAGVSQSPSNKVTEKGKDVELRCDPISGHTALYWYRQSLGQGLEFLIYFQGNSAPDKSGLPSDRFSAERTGGSVSTLTIQRTQQEDSAVYLCASSLRREASYEQYFGPGTRLTVT.

The rearrangement uses TRBV4-1 and TRBJ2-7; possible D gene TRBD1, 6 bases. The germline V gene encodes CDR1 MGHRA and CDR2 YSYEKL. The ends were cut back, 3 bases at V and 5 bases at J, with 14 bases in the middle. The CDR3 has 14 residues. Written as DNA, the CDR3 is TGCGCCAGCAGCCAGTCACCAGGGGTCCACGAGCAGTACTTC. This translates into CASSQSPGVHEQYF.

The rearrangement links TRBV9 to TRBJ2-5, with D unresolved. Trimming took off 4 bases at V and 4 bases at J, with 11 bases between the two ends. The V gene's germline CDR1 is SGDLS and CDR2 YYNGEE. This CDR3 comprises 13 residues. The CDR3 DNA reads TGTGCCAGCAGCCCAAGGTACAGAGAGACCCAGTACTTC. This codes for CASSPRYRETQYF.

The chain links TRBV27 to TRBJ2-7; 7 positions agree with TRBD1. Germline lookup yields CDR1 MNHEY and CDR2 SMNVEV (reference sequence). The CDR3 has 15 residues. V lost 5 bases and J lost 0; bases outside the gene matches: 7. DNA for the CDR3: TGTGCCAGCAGTACTCGACAGGGTAACTCCTACGAGCAGTACTTC. It yields the protein CASSTRQGNSYEQYF.

The chain recombines TRBV7-9 with TRBJ1-1; no reliable D call. Per germline, CDR1 SEHNR and CDR2 FQNEAQ (reference sequence). This CDR3 is built from 14 residues. The germline V and J ends were trimmed by 3 bases and 0 bases, with 8 bases remaining between them. CDR3 amino acids: CASSLEIMNTEAFF. CDR3 in DNA: TGTGCCAGCAGCTTGGAGATCATGAACACTGAAGCTTTCTTT.